One sample yielded the 28 T cell receptor beta chains listed below, sequenced in a study of shared clonotypes between healthy human individuals. Clones were read by immunoSEQ multiplex PCR, and TCRdb kept only the in-frame ones, dropping some. Here the sample spans some 790,000 clones, approximately 72% being singletons. What was sequenced was memory CD4+ T cells sorted from blood. The subset is: CD45RA-negative fraction. Receptors were obtained from a woman aged 25 to 39 in good health.

The V gene is TRBV25-1, the J gene TRBJ2-1; 7 bases fit TRBD2. The CDR3 has 14 amino acids. Germline CDR1 reads MGHDK; CDR2 reads SYGVNS. After removal of 10 bases from V and 7 bases from J, the junction contained 13 bases not matched to a gene. The CDR3 here is CAIQAGGSENEQFF. The CDR3 DNA reads as TGTGCCATACAGGCCGGCGGGAGCGAAAATGAGCAGTTCTTC.

The sample holds a few counts of this clone. This rearrangement joins TRBV27 to TRBJ1-1, with 8 positions matching TRBD1. Looked up from germline, CDR1 is MNHEY and CDR2 is SMNVEV (reference sequence). This CDR3 has 16 amino acids. V dropped 5 bases and J dropped 2; count of bases not matched to a gene: 10. CDR3 DNA: TGTGCCAGCAGTCCGCGGAGACAGGGGCTAAACACTGAAGCTTTCTTT. Its translation: CASSPRRQGLNTEAFF.

The chain couples TRBV7-9 to TRBJ2-7; the D gene could be TRBD1 or TRBD2 (7 bases each). Between the trimmed V and J ends, which lost 1 base and 5 bases, there was a span of 12 bases. The CDR3 has 14 residues. The V gene's germline CDR1 is SEHNR and CDR2 FQNEAQ (reference sequence). The CDR3 sequence is CASSLVPGGDEQYF. The CDR3 coding sequence is TGTGCCAGCAGCTTAGTTCCAGGGGGGGACGAGCAGTACTTC.

On this clone itself: This sequence may be a read error, since a much larger clone differs from it by one base. Other DNA sequences in the same sample also yield this CDR3. The chain joins TRBV5-1 to TRBJ1-3; TRBD1 might be the D (5 bases). V lost 4 bases to trimming and J lost 3 bases, with 11 bases between them. Germline-derived CDR1 and CDR2 are SGHRS and YFSETQ. The CDR3 has 14 residues. The CDR3 here is CASSPGTDGNTIYF. The CDR3, as DNA: TGCGCCAGCAGCCCTGGGACGGATGGAAACACCATATATTTT.

The chain has TRBV21-1 and TRBJ2-7. TRBV21-1 is a documented pseudogene. CDR3 size: 12 residues. The CDR3 coding sequence is TGTGCCAGCAGCATCCTTGGTTGCGAGCAGTACTTC. Amino acids: CASSILGCEQYF.

This clone came up a few times. This chain links TRBV28 with TRBJ2-1; 11 bases align to TRBD1. With V trimmed by 8 bases and J by 7 bases, 4 bases remained unmatched. Germline V gene lookup returns CDR1 MDHEN and CDR2 SYDVKM. The CDR3 sequence is 13 residues long. CDR3 bases: TGTGCCAGCCTGGACAGGGGGCGGAATGAGCAGTTCTTC. As protein: CASLDRGRNEQFF.

This clone came up a few times. The V call is TRBV7-2, the J call TRBJ2-7, with TRBD2 as a possible D gene (6 bases). The CDR3 consists of 14 residues. Germline V gives CDR1 SGHTA, CDR2 FQGNSA. Trimming cost V 5 bases and J 3 bases, with 14 bases left between them. CDR3 loop: CASSVDWGDYEQYF. CDR3 DNA sequence: TGTGCCAGCAGCGTGGACTGGGGGGACTACGAGCAGTACTTC. Looking up the rest from reference TRBV7-2 and TRBJ2-7 gives the full variable domain: GAGVSQSPSNKVTEKGKDVELRCDPISGHTALYWYRQSLGQGLEFLIYFQGNSAPDKSGLPSDRFSAERTGGSVSTLTIQRTQQEDSAVYLCASSVDWGDYEQYFGPGTRLTVT.

This chain joins TRBV5-6 and TRBJ1-1; a possible D gene is TRBD1 (6 bases). The germline V gene has CDR1 SGHDT and CDR2 YYEEEE. The V and J ends lost 0 bases and 10 bases respectively, with 16 bases between them. The CDR3 spans 14 residues. CDR3 amino acids: CASSLAGGPLGAFF. CDR3 sequence (DNA): TGTGCCAGCAGCTTGGCCGGGGGGCCCTTGGGAGCTTTCTTT.

The chain links TRBV6-1 to TRBJ2-5, with a weak D call TRBD2 (5 bases). CDR1 MNHNS and CDR2 SASEGT come from the germline V gene. CDR3 length: 13 residues. The V gene lost 8 bases and the J gene lost 2 bases, with 12 bases spanning the gap. For the CDR3, the DNA is TGTGCCAGCGGAGGCTGGGGTCAAGAGACCCAGTACTTC. Protein: CASGGWGQETQYF.

The genes are TRBV18 and TRBJ2-3; D is uncertain. The CDR3 spans 13 residues. In germline, CDR1 is KGHSH, CDR2 LQKENI. V gave up 3 bases and J gave up 6 bases, with 10 bases separating them. CDR3 bases: TGTGCCAGCTCACCCAGTGTGTCGGATACGCAGTATTTT. Translating gives CASSPSVSDTQYF. The variable domain in full, completed from reference TRBV18 and TRBJ2-3, reads NAGVMQNPRHLVRRRGQEARLRCSPMKGHSHVYWYRQLPEEGLKFMVYLQKENIIDESGMPKERFSAEFPKEGPSILRIQQVVRGDSAAYFCASSPSVSDTQYFGPGTRLTVL.

By its share, this clone is medium-sized (0.01 to 0.1%). The chain is built from TRBV10-3 and TRBJ2-1, with 11 bases fitting TRBD1. J lost 8 bases, V lost 8 bases, and 5 bases had no gene match. Germline V gene data show CDR1 as ENHRY and CDR2 as SYGVKD. The CDR3 totals 13 residues. CDR3 region: CAIWGQGVDEQFF. In nucleotides, the CDR3 is TGTGCCATCTGGGGACAGGGGGTGGATGAGCAGTTCTTC.

This chain connects TRBV28 to TRBJ1-1; no firm D call. Germline CDR1 MDHEN, CDR2 SYDVKM. Trimming took off 2 bases at V and 8 bases at J, with 9 bases between the two ends. The CDR3 is made up of 12 amino acids. CDR3 residues: CASSLNRREAFF. Here the CDR3 DNA reads TGTGCCAGCAGTTTAAACAGAAGGGAAGCTTTCTTT. Together with reference TRBV28 and TRBJ1-1, the CDR3 gives the full variable domain: DVKVTQSSRYLVKRTGEKVFLECVQDMDHENMFWYRQDPGLGLRLIYFSYDVKMKEKGDIPEGYSVSREKKERFSLILESASTNQTSMYLCASSLNRREAFFGQGTRLTVV.

The rearrangement uses TRBV5-1 and TRBJ2-3, with no clear D. There are 13 residues in the CDR3. V was clipped by 7 bases and J by 3 bases, with 12 bases between them. The germline V gene encodes CDR1 SGHRS and CDR2 YFSETQ. CDR3 protein: CASGNPRTDTQYF. CDR3 coding DNA: TGCGCCAGCGGGAACCCCAGGACAGATACGCAGTATTTT.

Concerning this clone: A far bigger clonotype differs at one base, so this is likely a read error. J is TRBJ2-5 and V is TRBV14; no clear D gene. The CDR3 contains 12 residues. The germline CDR1 and CDR2 sequences are SGHDN and FVKESK. The V and J ends lost 4 bases and 0 bases respectively, with 3 bases between them. CDR3 sequence: CASSPNQETQYF. The CDR3 DNA follows: TGTGCCAGCAGCCCGAACCAAGAGACCCAGTACTTC.

The DNA of the CDR3 is TGTGCCAGCAGCTTAGAGGGACAGGGGGCAGGAGGAGACATTCAGTACTTC. Translating it yields CASSLEGQGAGGDIQYF. The gene calls are TRBV7-7 and TRBJ2-4; 12 nucleotides line up with TRBD1. The J segment lost 8 bases and the V segment lost 1 base, leaving 9 bases of the junction unmatched. The CDR3 consists of 17 residues. The V gene's germline CDR1 is SSHAT and CDR2 FNYEAQ (reference sequence).

This chain connects TRBV6-5 to TRBJ2-5, with a tentative D call TRBD2 (6 bases). This CDR3 comprises 13 residues. V lost 4 bases and J lost 5, with 11 bases in between. Per germline, CDR1 MNHEY and CDR2 SVGAGI. CDR3 residues: CASSSRAGETQYF. The DNA of the CDR3 is TGTGCCAGCAGTTCCCGTGCGGGGGAGACCCAGTACTTC.

The genes are TRBV14 and TRBJ2-1; 9 positions match TRBD2. Trimming took 0 bases from V and 8 from J; bases not matched to a gene: 8. The CDR3 runs 16 residues. Germline V CDR1 and CDR2: SGHDN, FVKESK. CDR3 coding DNA: TGTGCCAGCAGCCAAGAGGGCGGGAGGGCCTTATATGAGCAGTTCTTC. Translated: CASSQEGGRALYEQFF.

In DNA form, the CDR3 reads TGTGCCAGCAGCTTGGGGACAGGGCCCAATGAGCAGTTCTTC. It codes for CASSLGTGPNEQFF. The J gene is TRBJ2-1, the V gene TRBV13, with 9 bases matching TRBD1. The trim removed 3 bases at V and 6 bases at J, leaving 3 bases unmatched. CDR3 length: 14 amino acids. Looked up from germline, CDR1 is PRHDT and CDR2 is FYEKMQ (reference sequence).

J is TRBJ2-7 and V is TRBV5-1, with D perhaps matching TRBD2 (6 bases). Germline assignment: CDR1 SGHRS and CDR2 YFSETQ. V lost 4 bases and J 4 bases, leaving 15 bases between the germline ends. The CDR3 spans 14 residues. The CDR3 loop is CASSPLGGTYEQYF. The CDR3 DNA reads TGCGCCAGCAGCCCCCTCGGAGGGACTTACGAGCAGTACTTC.

This clone was counted a few times. The V call is TRBV5-1, the J call TRBJ2-3, with 10 bases that match TRBD2. The CDR3 runs to 15 residues. V shed 3 bases, J shed 4 bases, and the junction held 5 bases outside the gene matches. Per the germline V gene, CDR1 is SGHRS and CDR2 is YFSETQ. The CDR3 sequence: CASSSSGSWADTQYF. In DNA, the CDR3 is TGCGCCAGCAGCTCTAGCGGGAGTTGGGCAGATACGCAGTATTTT.

The chain employs TRBV9 and TRBJ2-5, with D unresolved. Trimming left V 0 bases short and J 5 bases short, with 11 bases between. Germline V gene lookup returns CDR1 SGDLS and CDR2 YYNGEE. This CDR3 comprises 14 residues. The CDR3 coding sequence is TGTGCCAGCAGCGTAGCATTCCCATCGGAGACCCAGTACTTC. Its protein product is CASSVAFPSETQYF. The complete variable domain, with remaining parts taken from reference TRBV9 and TRBJ2-5, reads DSGVTQTPKHLITATGQRVTLRCSPRSGDLSVYWYQQSLDQGLQFLIQYYNGEERAKGNILERFSAQQFPDLHSELNLSSLELGDSALYFCASSVAFPSETQYFGPGTRLLVL.

In its sample, this clone was seen many times. The V call is TRBV28, the J call TRBJ2-7; 10 bases are shared with TRBD1. The germline V gene has CDR1 MDHEN and CDR2 SYDVKM. J lost 5 bases, V lost 5 bases, and 9 bases had no gene match. This CDR3 comprises 15 residues. CDR3 bases: TGTGCCAGCAGTATAGCCGGGACAGGGGACCACGAGCAGTACTTC. Amino acids: CASSIAGTGDHEQYF.

The chain recombines TRBV6-6 with TRBJ1-4; 9 bases fit TRBD1. After removal of 4 bases from V and 10 bases from J, the junction contained 7 bases not matched to a gene. This CDR3 has 14 residues. Germline values: CDR1 MNHNY, CDR2 SVGAGI (reference sequence). The CDR3 DNA reads as TGTGCCAGCAGTTTGGGACAGGGTGGAGGAAAACTGTTTTTT. Translation: CASSLGQGGGKLFF.

The chain carries TRBV9 and TRBJ2-1, with D possibly called TRBD1 or TRBD2 (5 bases each). The germline V gene has CDR1 SGDLS and CDR2 YYNGEE. V was shortened by 0 bases and J by 6 bases, with 16 bases between the two germline ends. The CDR3 is 16 residues long. The CDR3 region has the DNA TGTGCCAGCAGCGTAGTCCTTTCAGGGAGCCCCAATGAGCAGTTCTTC. It encodes CASSVVLSGSPNEQFF.

V usage is TRBV5-1 and J usage is TRBJ1-1; maybe TRBD1 (5 bases). Deletions cut 4 bases from V and 1 base from J, with 17 bases between. Germline assignment: CDR1 SGHRS and CDR2 YFSETQ. This CDR3 contains 16 residues. The chain's CDR3 is CASSTDAGLRNTEAFF. In nucleotides, the CDR3 is TGCGCCAGCAGCACGGACGCGGGACTCAGGAACACTGAAGCTTTCTTT.

This clone was detected only a few times. This sequence joins TRBV6-1 and TRBJ2-5; 9 bases line up with TRBD1. Germline V gene sequence: CDR1 MNHNS, CDR2 SASEGT. The CDR3 has 15 residues. Trimming cost V 6 bases and J 4 bases; bases outside gene matches: 9. CDR3 DNA: TGTGCCAGCAGGGTGACAGGGGGTTGGATAGAGACCCAGTACTTC. Amino acid sequence: CASRVTGGWIETQYF.

This clone was seen only a few times. The rearrangement joins TRBV19 to TRBJ1-2; 11 bases match TRBD1. This CDR3 has 14 amino acids. V lost 10 bases, J lost 8 bases, and 12 bases stayed unmatched. Germline V gives CDR1 LNHDA, CDR2 SQIVND (reference sequence). The chain's CDR3 is CATASRDRGDGYTF. In DNA, the CDR3 is TGTGCCACCGCGTCCCGGGACAGGGGGGACGGCTACACCTTC. Full variable domain (outside the CDR3, taken from reference TRBV19 and TRBJ1-2): DGGITQSPKYLFRKEGQNVTLSCEQNLNHDAMYWYRQDPGQGLRLIYYSQIVNDFQKGDIAEGYSVSREKKESFPLTVTSAQKNPTAFYLCATASRDRGDGYTFGSGTRLTVV.

The V and J genes are TRBV7-9 and TRBJ2-1; D is ambiguous. V was shortened by 3 bases and J by 8 bases, with 8 bases between the two germline ends. CDR3 length: 12 amino acids. In germline, CDR1 is SEHNR, CDR2 FQNEAQ (reference sequence). The CDR3 loop is CASSFYQDEQFF. The CDR3 nucleotides read TGTGCCAGCAGCTTCTATCAAGATGAGCAGTTCTTC.